The rows below give T cell receptor beta chains drawn from one sample of a study of shared T cell receptors in the human thymus. Measured with immunoSEQ multiplex PCR; TCRdb has only the in-frame clones, and not every one. The sample consists of more than 550,000 clones, approximately 83% of them appearing once. This sample also appeared in a second study, on human thymus T cells.

Sequencing was performed on thymocytes. Receptor source: a girl in the first two years of life with a congenital heart defect. Each CDR3 is given with its conserved first and last residue. A D gene is named only where the DNA matches it firmly. Part of the rows lack a size; the others show once, few, many or a class for expanded clones.

clone size: -; D gene: -; CDR3 length: 17; J gene: TRBJ1-4; V gene: TRBV15; CDR3 DNA: TGTGCCACCAGCAGAGATTCCGGACAGAAAACTAATGAAAAACTGTTTTTT; CDR3 protein: CATSRDSGQKTNEKLFF
clone size: once; D gene: TRBD1; CDR3 length: 16; J gene: TRBJ1-6; V gene: TRBV11-2; CDR3 DNA: TGTGCCAGCAGCTCCGGGACAGGGGGCGTTGGTTCACCCCTCCACTTT; CDR3 protein: CASSSGTGGVGSPLHF
clone size: -; D gene: -; CDR3 length: 17; J gene: TRBJ1-1; V gene: TRBV27; CDR3 DNA: TGTGCCAGCACCCGGGACACCGGAGAGGGAGTGAACACTGAAGCTTTCTTT; CDR3 protein: CASTRDTGEGVNTEAFF
clone size: once; D gene: TRBD1; CDR3 length: 18; J gene: TRBJ2-1; V gene: TRBV25-1; CDR3 DNA: TGTGCCAGCAGTGAAAAAACCCGGGTACGGACAGGGGGCCATGAGCAGTTCTTC; CDR3 protein: CASSEKTRVRTGGHEQFF
clone size: -; D gene: -; CDR3 length: 19; J gene: TRBJ1-4; V gene: TRBV27; CDR3 DNA: TGTGCCAGCAGTTTCAAGGGGCGGCGAAATTCACTCCCCAATGAAAAACTGTTTTTT; CDR3 protein: CASSFKGRRNSLPNEKLFF
clone size: -; D gene: TRBD1; CDR3 length: 17; J gene: TRBJ1-2; V gene: TRBV4-3; CDR3 DNA: TGCGCCAGCAGCCAATCCACCGAGCGGACAGGAAGATCTGGCTACACCTTC; CDR3 protein: CASSQSTERTGRSGYTF
clone size: -; D gene: -; CDR3 length: 16; J gene: TRBJ1-2; V gene: TRBV12-5; CDR3 DNA: TGTGCTAGTGGTTTGGTACCGTCGAAGCCTAACTATGGCTACACCTTC; CDR3 protein: CASGLVPSKPNYGYTF
clone size: -; D gene: -; CDR3 length: 15; J gene: TRBJ1-6; V gene: TRBV5-6; CDR3 DNA: TGTGCCAGCAGTCTAAAGGGGGTGGGGAATTCACCCCTCCACTTT; CDR3 protein: CASSLKGVGNSPLHF
clone size: -; D gene: TRBD2; CDR3 length: 15; J gene: TRBJ2-3; V gene: TRBV5-1; CDR3 DNA: TGCGCCAGCAGCCGGCTAGCGGGGGGTATATATACGCAGTATTTT; CDR3 protein: CASSRLAGGIYTQYF
clone size: -; D gene: -; CDR3 length: 15; J gene: TRBJ1-4; V gene: TRBV7-2; CDR3 DNA: TGTGCCAGCAGCTTAGAGGGGGCAACTAATGAAAAACTGTTTTTT; CDR3 protein: CASSLEGATNEKLFF
clone size: -; D gene: -; CDR3 length: 14; J gene: TRBJ1-2; V gene: TRBV28; CDR3 DNA: TGTGCCAGCAGTCACAGGGAACTAAACTATGGCTACACCTTC; CDR3 protein: CASSHRELNYGYTF
clone size: -; D gene: -; CDR3 length: 15; J gene: TRBJ1-1; V gene: TRBV5-1; CDR3 DNA: TGCGCCAGCAGCTTGGGGGGAGACAGGACTACTGAAGCTTTCTTT; CDR3 protein: CASSLGGDRTTEAFF
clone size: -; D gene: -; CDR3 length: 13; J gene: TRBJ2-3; V gene: TRBV25-1; CDR3 DNA: TGTGCCAGCAGTGAACGCGGTACAGATACGCAGTATTTT; CDR3 protein: CASSERGTDTQYF
clone size: -; D gene: -; CDR3 length: 17; J gene: TRBJ1-2; V gene: TRBV7-2; CDR3 DNA: TGTGCCAGCAGCTTTCGATGGTCCAGGGTGGCTAACTATGGCTACACCTTC; CDR3 protein: CASSFRWSRVANYGYTF
clone size: -; D gene: -; CDR3 length: 16; J gene: TRBJ1-5; V gene: TRBV5-6; CDR3 DNA: TGTGCCAGCAGCTTGTATGACAGCGATAGCAATCAGCCCCAGCATTTT; CDR3 protein: CASSLYDSDSNQPQHF
clone size: -; D gene: -; CDR3 length: 15; J gene: TRBJ1-4; V gene: TRBV5-1; CDR3 DNA: TGCGCCAGCAGTTTGGTCGGGTTGTGGGATGAAAAACTGTTTTTT; CDR3 protein: CASSLVGLWDEKLFF
clone size: -; D gene: TRBD1; CDR3 length: 14; J gene: TRBJ1-1; V gene: TRBV4-3; CDR3 DNA: TGCGCCAGCAGCCAAAGCAGGGGGGACGATGAAACTTTCTTT; CDR3 protein: CASSQSRGDDETFF
clone size: -; D gene: -; CDR3 length: 16; J gene: TRBJ2-2; V gene: TRBV10-1; CDR3 DNA: TGCGCCAGCAGTGAGTCAACTATTATGAGCACCGGGGAGCTGTTTTTT; CDR3 protein: CASSESTIMSTGELFF
clone size: -; D gene: TRBD1; CDR3 length: 19; J gene: TRBJ1-5; V gene: TRBV11-2; CDR3 DNA: TGTGCCAGCAGCTTGGGTCCCCGACAGGGTGGAACTAGCAATCAGCCCCAGCATTTT; CDR3 protein: CASSLGPRQGGTSNQPQHF
clone size: -; D gene: TRBD2; CDR3 length: 14; J gene: TRBJ2-7; V gene: TRBV4-1; CDR3 DNA: TGCGCCAGCAGCCATCTAGCGGGGGTTTACGAGCAGTACTTC; CDR3 protein: CASSHLAGVYEQYF
clone size: -; D gene: -; CDR3 length: 15; J gene: TRBJ2-1; V gene: TRBV21-1; CDR3 DNA: TGTGCCCACCGCGGGGCCCGAACGGGGGTCAATGAGCAGTTCTTC; CDR3 protein: CAHRGARTGVNEQFF
clone size: -; D gene: -; CDR3 length: 14; J gene: TRBJ1-1; V gene: TRBV5-5; CDR3 DNA: TGTGCCAGCAGCTTGGACAGGATCTACACTGAAGCTTTCTTT; CDR3 protein: CASSLDRIYTEAFF
clone size: -; D gene: TRBD1; CDR3 length: 18; J gene: TRBJ1-6; V gene: TRBV5-6; CDR3 DNA: TGTGCCAGCAGCTTTAATCTAGTAGACCGGAGACAGGGAACGACCCTCCACTTT; CDR3 protein: CASSFNLVDRRQGTTLHF
clone size: few; D gene: TRBD1; CDR3 length: 17; J gene: TRBJ2-3; V gene: TRBV5-4; CDR3 DNA: TGTGCCAGCAGCTTCAGGACCACGGGACAGGGAGCAGATACGCAGTATTTT; CDR3 protein: CASSFRTTGQGADTQYF
clone size: -; D gene: TRBD2; CDR3 length: 21; J gene: TRBJ2-1; V gene: TRBV18; CDR3 DNA: TGTGCCAGCTCACCGGTTTTTAAGCTAGCGGGGCCCCTCCTACCCAACAATGAGCAGTTCTTC; CDR3 protein: CASSPVFKLAGPLLPNNEQFF
clone size: -; D gene: -; CDR3 length: 15; J gene: TRBJ2-7; V gene: TRBV5-4; CDR3 DNA: TGTGCCAGCAGCCTTACAGAGGAGGGCTCCTACGAGCAGTACTTC; CDR3 protein: CASSLTEEGSYEQYF
clone size: -; D gene: -; CDR3 length: 15; J gene: TRBJ2-1; V gene: TRBV4-1; CDR3 DNA: TGCGCCAGCAGCCAAGCTGTCGGGCGGGTCAATGAGCAGTTCTTC; CDR3 protein: CASSQAVGRVNEQFF
clone size: -; D gene: TRBD2; CDR3 length: 16; J gene: TRBJ2-7; V gene: TRBV5-1; CDR3 DNA: TGCGCCAGCAGCTTACTACCCGGGACTAGCGGCTACGAGCAGTACTTC; CDR3 protein: CASSLLPGTSGYEQYF
clone size: -; D gene: -; CDR3 length: 13; J gene: TRBJ2-7; V gene: TRBV25-1; CDR3 DNA: TGTGCCAGCAGACTAGGGTATTCCTACGAGCAGTACTTC; CDR3 protein: CASRLGYSYEQYF
clone size: -; D gene: TRBD1; CDR3 length: 15; J gene: TRBJ2-7; V gene: TRBV5-1; CDR3 DNA: TGCGCCAGCAGCCGCCGGGACAGGGGAATCTACGAGCAGTACTTC; CDR3 protein: CASSRRDRGIYEQYF
clone size: -; D gene: -; CDR3 length: 15; J gene: TRBJ1-2; V gene: TRBV10-2; CDR3 DNA: TGCGCCAGCAGTCTCGGACATCCCACAAGGCGTGGCTACACCTTC; CDR3 protein: CASSLGHPTRRGYTF
clone size: -; D gene: TRBD1; CDR3 length: 18; J gene: TRBJ1-1; V gene: TRBV25-1; CDR3 DNA: TGTGCCAGCAGTGAATCTCTGATAGGGACAGGGACACCTCTGGGTGCTTTCTTT; CDR3 protein: CASSESLIGTGTPLGAFF
clone size: -; D gene: -; CDR3 length: 16; J gene: TRBJ2-7; V gene: TRBV9; CDR3 DNA: TGTGCCAGCAGCGTAGGCCTGACAGGTCAATTCTACGAGCAGTACTTC; CDR3 protein: CASSVGLTGQFYEQYF
clone size: -; D gene: -; CDR3 length: 14; J gene: TRBJ1-2; V gene: TRBV5-5; CDR3 DNA: TGTGCCAGCAGCTTAGAAAGGGGCTTGCGGGGCTACACCTTC; CDR3 protein: CASSLERGLRGYTF
clone size: -; D gene: -; CDR3 length: 18; J gene: TRBJ1-3; V gene: TRBV28; CDR3 DNA: TGTGCCAGCAGTTTCGGGGGGAAGTACCGACGCTCTGGAAACACCATATATTTT; CDR3 protein: CASSFGGKYRRSGNTIYF
clone size: -; D gene: -; CDR3 length: 17; J gene: TRBJ1-2; V gene: TRBV28; CDR3 DNA: TGTGCCAGCAGATCAACAAAACCGGGCCTAAAGCGGGGTGGCTACACCTTC; CDR3 protein: CASRSTKPGLKRGGYTF
clone size: few; D gene: -; CDR3 length: 13; J gene: TRBJ1-1; V gene: TRBV6-1; CDR3 DNA: TGTGCCAGCAGGAAGGACCAGGGTTGGGAAGCTTTCTTT; CDR3 protein: CASRKDQGWEAFF
clone size: -; D gene: TRBD2; CDR3 length: 17; J gene: TRBJ2-1; V gene: TRBV9; CDR3 DNA: TGTGCCAGCAGCGTAGGACCGGGACTAGCGTCCTACAATGAGCAGTTCTTC; CDR3 protein: CASSVGPGLASYNEQFF
clone size: -; D gene: -; CDR3 length: 12; J gene: TRBJ1-2; V gene: TRBV2; CDR3 DNA: TGTGCCAGGAAGAGGACTAACTATGGCTACACCTTC; CDR3 protein: CARKRTNYGYTF
clone size: -; D gene: -; CDR3 length: 15; J gene: TRBJ1-6; V gene: TRBV19; CDR3 DNA: TGTGCCAGTAGTAATCCTCGGGGGATCAATTCACCCCTCCACTTT; CDR3 protein: CASSNPRGINSPLHF
clone size: -; D gene: -; CDR3 length: 13; J gene: TRBJ2-5; V gene: TRBV4-2; CDR3 DNA: TGTGCCAGCAGCCAAGATGGGAGAGAGACCCAGTACTTC; CDR3 protein: CASSQDGRETQYF
clone size: few; D gene: TRBD1; CDR3 length: 12; J gene: TRBJ1-2; V gene: TRBV6-5; CDR3 DNA: TGTGCCAGCAGGAACAGGGGGTTAGGCTACACCTTC; CDR3 protein: CASRNRGLGYTF
clone size: -; D gene: TRBD2; CDR3 length: 16; J gene: TRBJ2-1; V gene: TRBV5-1; CDR3 DNA: TGCGCCAGCAGGGCTAGCGGTGGGGCCTGGGGGAATGAGCAGTTCTTC; CDR3 protein: CASRASGGAWGNEQFF
clone size: -; D gene: -; CDR3 length: 13; J gene: TRBJ2-7; V gene: TRBV5-1; CDR3 DNA: TGCGCCAGCAGATGTCGGGAATCCTACGAGCAGTACTTC; CDR3 protein: CASRCRESYEQYF
clone size: -; D gene: TRBD1; CDR3 length: 15; J gene: TRBJ2-7; V gene: TRBV9; CDR3 DNA: TGTGCCAGCAGCGTAGATGAACAGGGGAAGTACGAGCAGTACTTC; CDR3 protein: CASSVDEQGKYEQYF
clone size: -; D gene: -; CDR3 length: 16; J gene: TRBJ1-5; V gene: TRBV5-5; CDR3 DNA: TGTGCCAGCAGCTTGGAGAGACAGGCCCTGAATCAGCCCCAGCATTTT; CDR3 protein: CASSLERQALNQPQHF
clone size: -; D gene: TRBD1; CDR3 length: 19; J gene: TRBJ1-6; V gene: TRBV7-6; CDR3 DNA: TGTGCCAGCAGTCCTAGGACAGGGGGGGTGATCTCCTATAATTCCCCCCTCCACTTT; CDR3 protein: CASSPRTGGVISYNSPLHF
clone size: once; D gene: -; CDR3 length: 13; J gene: TRBJ1-1; V gene: TRBV6-5; CDR3 DNA: TGTGCCAGCAGTAAACGGAGGAACACTGAAGCTTTCTTT; CDR3 protein: CASSKRRNTEAFF
clone size: -; D gene: -; CDR3 length: 14; J gene: TRBJ1-1; V gene: TRBV5-1; CDR3 DNA: TGCGCCAGCAGCTTGAAAGGGGCCGACACTGAAGCTTTCTTT; CDR3 protein: CASSLKGADTEAFF
clone size: -; D gene: -; CDR3 length: 17; J gene: TRBJ2-3; V gene: TRBV15; CDR3 DNA: TGTGCCACCAGCAGAGATATCTCCGGGGAAGGAACAGATACGCAGTATTTT; CDR3 protein: CATSRDISGEGTDTQYF
clone size: -; D gene: -; CDR3 length: 14; J gene: TRBJ2-7; V gene: TRBV5-4; CDR3 DNA: TGTGCCAGCAGCCAACAGGGGACTGGTTACGAGCAGTACTTC; CDR3 protein: CASSQQGTGYEQYF
clone size: -; D gene: -; CDR3 length: 15; J gene: TRBJ2-7; V gene: TRBV4-1; CDR3 DNA: TGCGCCAGCAGCCAAGTAGGACGGGGTGCCGGCGAGCAGTACTTC; CDR3 protein: CASSQVGRGAGEQYF
clone size: -; D gene: -; CDR3 length: 15; J gene: TRBJ1-3; V gene: TRBV6-1; CDR3 DNA: TGTGCCAGCAGGGTTCGAGCGTACTCTGGAAACACCATATATTTT; CDR3 protein: CASRVRAYSGNTIYF
clone size: -; D gene: -; CDR3 length: 17; J gene: TRBJ2-3; V gene: TRBV7-2; CDR3 DNA: TGTGCCAGCAGCCACACCCAGGGCGCTGGGTTCACAGATACGCAGTATTTT; CDR3 protein: CASSHTQGAGFTDTQYF
clone size: -; D gene: -; CDR3 length: 11; J gene: TRBJ1-1; V gene: TRBV9; CDR3 DNA: TGTGCCAGCAGCTTGAGTGCGGCCCCCACTTTT; CDR3 protein: CASSLSAAPTF
clone size: -; D gene: TRBD2; CDR3 length: 17; J gene: TRBJ2-5; V gene: TRBV4-2; CDR3 DNA: TGTGCCAGCAGCCAAGTTCTTATGACTAGCGGCCAAGAGACCCAGTACTTC; CDR3 protein: CASSQVLMTSGQETQYF
clone size: -; D gene: -; CDR3 length: 16; J gene: TRBJ1-5; V gene: TRBV18; CDR3 DNA: TGTGCCAGCTCACCACGTCCAGGGTGGTGGAGTCAGCCCCAGCATTTT; CDR3 protein: CASSPRPGWWSQPQHF
clone size: -; D gene: -; CDR3 length: 13; J gene: TRBJ1-1; V gene: TRBV5-6; CDR3 DNA: TGTGCCAGCAGCCTGGTGAAGGGGACTGAAGCTTTCTTT; CDR3 protein: CASSLVKGTEAFF
clone size: -; D gene: -; CDR3 length: 19; J gene: TRBJ2-1; V gene: TRBV1; CDR3 DNA: TGCACCAGCAGCCAACCCCTCGGTAGGTTAGCGGGGGGGCTCAATGAGCAGTTCTTC; CDR3 protein: CTSSQPLGRLAGGLNEQFF